This T cell receptor beta chain derives from a study of blood T cells in healthy people across ages (dated by TCRdb to the mid-2010s). Study-wide context: In model experiments, template switching captured about one uniquely barcoded TCR beta cDNA molecule for every two T cells. Age-related changes in TCR beta repertoire diversity were measured in the study by deep sequencing normalized with unique cDNA molecular identifiers. The donors were divided into four age groups: young (average approximately 15 years), middle-aged (about 39), aged (approximately 59) and long-lived (more than 75). To avoid experimental bias, donors of different ages were spread randomly across the sequencing lanes. The study analyzed two additional independent replicas of 1 million unique cDNA reads from the same blood draw for two donors, one aged 18 to 29 and one aged 80 or older. What the authors observed across the whole study: Conclusive comparison of naive and antigen-experienced compartments was prevented by the profiling of bulk unsorted PBMCs. The percentage of naive T cells measured by flow cytometry correlated strongly with observed TCR beta diversity. Estimates of total diversity from one million sequenced T cells were regarded as lower bounds and underestimates. Because donor CMV infection status was unknown, age-related changes in expanded clonotypes were potentially confounded. The long-lived group showed more naive CD4+ T cells, fewer expanded clones and increased TCR diversity than the aged group, suggesting age selection. Observed TCR beta diversity per million T cells fell roughly linearly with age, and a significant reduction was already apparent by age around 44.

This clonotype appeared many times. The antigen this receptor binds is unknown. Qualities for individual bases were not recorded, and no much larger clone is one base off. V was cut back by 8 bases and J by 4 bases, leaving a gap of 21 bases between them. The CDR3, cysteine through phenylalanine, is 16 amino acids long. Only the CDR3 part of the read is kept: 48 bases, read in frame from the first base. CDR1 and CDR2 are drawn from the germline V gene: MRHNA, SNTAGT. Library preparation employed 5' RACE. Instrument on record: Illumina HiSeq 2500. A second PCR of roughly 6 to 11 cycles was performed with a sample-barcoded 5' primer and a J-beta primer mix. A template-switch 5' adaptor carrying 12 random nucleotides introduced a unique molecular identifier onto each TCR beta cDNA molecule. Each sample yielded at least 2.5 million CDR3-containing paired-end reads. All of the RNA was converted into first-strand cDNA using the Mint cDNA synthesis kit, with a TRBC-specific oligonucleotide serving as the primer. After uracil-DNA glycosylase treatment, a first 18-cycle PCR used universal primers M1SS and BC2_uni_R on all cDNA. In the original analysis: For normalization, 1 million high-quality reads were randomly selected from each sample, with every read carrying a distinct molecular identifier. Reads with shared molecular identifiers were discarded instead of being binned into consensus sequences. MiTCR, set to a Q25 quality threshold and the strictest error-elimination algorithm, was used for CDR3 identification, clonotype clustering and error correction. Lower-bound total TCR beta diversity was estimated with a nonparametric unseen species model using Euler transformation. TCRdb redid the processing of the public reads, applying fastp at Q25 and MiXCR, and retained in-frame beta chains. Each CDR3 protein gets just one entry, which takes the most common genes and DNA from the rows behind it. TCRdb's processing, not the study's, gives the V and J calls here. Within this sample are more than 800,000 distinct CDR3 sequences, with more than 25% of them counted one time only. Together, the top ten hold 17% of the sample.

The donors were roughly 39 Caucasian individuals from Russia, aged about 6 to 95 years, who were systemically healthy. About 10 milliliters of peripheral blood were collected from each donor into EDTA-treated Vacutainer tubes. Ficoll-Paque density-gradient centrifugation was used to isolate PBMCs, with at least 7 million obtained per sample. Total RNA was extracted from PBMCs with Trizol reagent, with at least 5.5 micrograms obtained per sample. The percentages of naive CD45RAhigh/CD27high T cells were determined by flow cytometry on a PBMC aliquot from every donor. The TCR originated in an elderly woman in good health. The specimen was blood. The chain was built from TRBV6-4 and TRBJ2-1; the best D guess is TRBD2, with 7 bases matching. The DNA reads as follows: TGTGCCAGCGGGAGACATCCGGGGGGCCAATACAATGAGCAGTTCTTC. This yields the protein CASGRHPGGQYNEQFF.